The present TCR beta chain was sequenced within a study of T cell responses to AZD1222 COVID-19 vaccine. Overall study results and limits: Baseline seropositives among AZD1222 recipients totaled only six.

Data came from immunoSEQ multiplex PCR; TCRdb stores just in-frame clones and leaves some out. The sample includes 95,000 to 100,000 clones, about 90% seen only once; the top ten take more than 15%. J was trimmed by 5 bases and V by 3 bases; bases with no gene match: 10. The CDR3 length is 17 residues. Germline lookup yields CDR1 GTSNPN and CDR2 SVGIG (reference sequence). Worth noting for this clone: The antigen is undetermined.

Pooled samples include second doses given at about 4 or 12 weeks. The source is an adult who received the AZD1222 COVID-19 vaccine. This chain links TRBV30 with TRBJ2-1; 13 bases line up with TRBD2. This material consisted of peripheral blood, taken 28 days after the second AZD1222 dose. The CDR3 DNA sequence: TGTGCCTGGAGCCCTAAACTGGGACTAGCGGGAAACAATGAGCAGTTCTTC. Translated, it gives CAWSPKLGLAGNNEQFF. The full variable domain, in which reference TRBV30 and TRBJ2-1 provide the parts outside the CDR3, is SQTIHQWPATLVQPVGSPLSLECTVEGTSNPNLYWYRQAAGRGLQLLFYSVGIGQISSEVPQNLSASRPQDRQFILSSKKLLLSDSGFYLCAWSPKLGLAGNNEQFFGPGTRLTVL.